This entry concerns a single T cell receptor (beta chain). The target of this receptor is not known. No clone much larger than this one lies a single base away; base qualities are absent. This specimen belongs to a study of tumor-infiltrating T cells and Merkel cell polyomavirus (dated by TCRdb to 2016 to 2017). General notes on the study: In Merkel cell carcinoma patients, the study examined CD8+ T cells specific for the Merkel cell polyomavirus KLL epitope. In around 15 samples, TRB sequencing was done on KLL-tetramer-sorted cells from blood or tumor-infiltrating lymphocytes, along with 12 matched whole-tumor samples. Patients received varied, non-standardized therapies including chemotherapy, radiation and immunotherapies. Most of the whole-tumor samples were approximately 24-micron curls sectioned from formalin-fixed, paraffin-embedded tissue blocks. Across the study, one tumor sample was obtained as a frozen nodal tumor digest and one as a flash-frozen core biopsy of a metastasis. Patients came in at different disease stages and had a median follow-up of approximately 2.7 years, ranging from about 1.1 to 6.0 years.

The study at large found these results: The small sample size of the study (n of about 12 patients) is a limitation. KLL-specific TRB repertoires were diverse and largely private, with only one public clonotype among more than 300 unique sequences, shared by two patients. The study examined just one viral epitope, so T cells targeting other Merkel cell polyomavirus epitopes were not captured. Significantly improved MCC-specific survival was associated with a higher fraction of KLL-specific T cells within tumors (roughly 1.7-20% versus about 0-0.15%). A greater number of unique KLL-specific clonotypes in tumors (5-108 vs 0-3) was associated with a significant advantage in MCC-specific survival (P = 0.0051).

Library construction relied on the immunoSEQ multiplex PCR assay. Genomic DNA extraction, TRB sequencing and normalization were carried out by Adaptive Biotechnologies (Seattle, WA). In the authors' own workflow: To compute clonality, the Shannon entropy of productive TRB sequences was normalized by log2 of unique productive sequences and then subtracted from one. KLL-specific clonotypes in tumors were identified by matching TCRbeta CDR3 amino acid sequences to those from the tetramer-sorted sample of each patient. The immuneACCESS repertoire file appears here via TCRdb, limited to in-frame rearrangements. These files lack a portion of the clones; in checked studies, under half of the deficit traces to unresolved V genes, and the cause of the others is not known. V, J and clone size are those of that table, while D and trimming were read from the DNA. This sample has over 20,000 clones in its table, and 87% of those were observed once. The ten largest clonotypes hold around 2.7% of the sample.

From the germline V gene (reference sequence), CDR1 is LNHDA and CDR2 is SQIVND. The germline V end is reduced by 3 bases and the J end by 8 bases; junction bases left unmatched: 5. Spanning cysteine to phenylalanine, the CDR3 consists of 13 amino acids. Left in the record is the CDR3 DNA by itself, 39 bases read in frame from the first base. By immunohistochemistry, the tumors of all patients showed robust positive staining for Merkel cell polyomavirus Large T antigen. About eleven Merkel cell carcinoma patients were included, each with robust KLL-tetramer+ populations (above 0.04% of CD8+ T cells) in blood and/or cultured TIL. Every patient was Caucasian, and patient ages had a median of around 63 years and ranged from roughly 50 to 77 years. For patients with unknown primaries who presented with nodal disease, or in cases where primary tissue was insufficient, lymph node tumors were analyzed.

The sequence joins TRBV19 to TRBJ1-2; 8 bases in between match TRBD1. Sequencing used lymph node tissue. The TCR was taken from a middle-aged man with Merkel cell carcinoma. The CDR3 loop reads CASSIQGAGGYTF. The nucleotide sequence reads TGTGCCAGTAGTATCCAGGGGGCTGGGGGCTACACCTTC.